Presented here are 19 T cell receptor beta chains from one specimen sequenced in a study of T cells in Graves' hyperthyroidism and ophthalmopathy. Amplification yielded TCR beta CDR3 regions, with RNA transcripts as the source. The HTBI primer set served for first-round RT-PCR of the TCR CDR3. TCRdb processed the multiplex PCR reads anew with MiXCR; each CDR3 protein has one entry. The sample consists of roughly 510,000 distinct CDR3 sequences, 35% to 50% of them appearing once. Sample: peripheral blood or thyroid tissue (not recorded which). Receptor source: an adult woman with Graves' disease, either hyperthyroidism or ophthalmopathy (not recorded which).

This rearrangement joins TRBV12-3 or TRBV12-4 to TRBJ2-5; TRBD2 matches 7 bases. V shed 5 bases and J 14 bases; nucleotides not matched to a gene: 14. The CDR3 spans 13 residues. CDR3 nucleotide sequence: TGTGCCAGCAGTCGAAGGGAGAGCGGGACCGACTACTTC. Its translation is CASSRRESGTDYF.

The rearrangement joins TRBV15 to TRBJ2-5; TRBD1 aligns across 8 bases. V was clipped by 6 bases and J by 2 bases; unmatched bases: 8. CDR3 length: 15 amino acids. CDR1 is LNHNV and CDR2 is YYDKDF in the germline V gene (reference sequence). The CDR3 loop is CATRLGQGVQETQYF. The CDR3 DNA reads as TGTGCCACCAGATTAGGACAGGGAGTACAAGAGACCCAGTACTTC.

This clonotype was counted many times. The V and J genes are TRBV19 and TRBJ1-3, with D unresolved. V was clipped by 4 bases and J by 4 bases, with 14 bases between them. Germline V gene sequence: CDR1 LNHDA, CDR2 SQIVND (reference sequence). CDR3 size: 15 residues. In nucleotides, the CDR3 is TGTGCCAGTAGTACGTTTTCCGCCAGCGGAAACACCATATATTTT. Its protein is CASSTFSASGNTIYF.

V is TRBV29-1 and J is TRBJ1-1, with D possibly TRBD1 on 5 matching bases. Trimming removed 5 bases at V and 4 bases at J, with 14 bases between. The germline CDR1 and CDR2 sequences are SQVTM and ANQGSEA. There are 13 residues in the CDR3. The CDR3 reads CSVYRILGTEAFF. For the CDR3, the DNA is TGCAGCGTTTACAGGATATTGGGCACTGAAGCTTTCTTT.

This chain uses TRBV29-1 with TRBJ2-5; 7 nucleotides agree with TRBD2. CDR1 is SQVTM, CDR2 ANQGSEA, per germline. The V segment lost 6 bases and the J segment 5 bases; nucleotides outside the gene matches: 6. The CDR3 loop spans 12 amino acids. In nucleotides, the CDR3 is TGCAGCGTGCCCACGGGGGGTGAGACCCAGTACTTC. The encoded protein is CSVPTGGETQYF.

Concerning this clonotype: The junction and the germline gene differ at one end; a read error may be behind it. The V gene is TRBV5-4, the J gene TRBJ1-2; 8 nucleotides line up with TRBD1. The germline CDR1 and CDR2 sequences are SGHNT and YYREEE (reference sequence). The CDR3 contains 15 residues. The CDR3 bases are TGTGCCAGCAGCTTTGGGACAGGTGGGGATTATGGCCACACCTTC. This gives the protein CASSFGTGGDYGHTF.

This clonotype was recorded many times. The CDR3 coding sequence is TGTGCCAGCAGCATAGGTCGTTGGGACGAAGGCGAAAAACTGTTTTTT. This codes for CASSIGRWDEGEKLFF. This chain uses TRBV14 with TRBJ1-4; possibly TRBD1 for D (5 bases). The germline CDR1 and CDR2 sequences are SGHDN and FVKESK. There are 16 residues in the CDR3. V was cut by 5 bases and J by 8 bases, with 21 bases left in between.

This clonotype was seen repeatedly, ten times or more. V usage is TRBV20-1 and J usage is TRBJ1-5; D might be TRBD1 (5 bases). The germline CDR1 and CDR2 sequences are DFQATT and SNEGSKA (reference sequence). V shed 0 bases and J shed 7 bases, with 16 bases lying between them. The CDR3 has 15 amino acids. This chain's CDR3 is CSARDAGDWSQPQHF. The CDR3, as DNA: TGCAGTGCTAGAGATGCGGGGGATTGGAGCCAGCCCCAGCATTTT.

This clonotype was observed a handful of times. The V call is TRBV4-3, the J call TRBJ2-7; D is ambiguous. The length of the CDR3 is 16 residues. Germline lookup yields CDR1 LGHNA and CDR2 YSLEER. The V end was cut by 0 bases, the J end by 0 bases, with 12 bases between. For the CDR3, the DNA is TGCGCCAGCAGCCAAGATAAGGCGAGGAGCTCCTACGAGCAGTACTTC. Translating it yields CASSQDKARSSYEQYF.

The genes are TRBV7-2 and TRBJ1-6; a weak D match, TRBD1 (5 bases). This CDR3 is built from 15 residues. V was clipped by 5 bases and J by 10 bases, with 18 bases between them. Germline V gene lookup returns CDR1 SGHTA and CDR2 FQGNSA. CDR3 nucleotides: TGTGCCAGCAGCCCCGGATGGGGGTTTGGGTCACCCCTCCACTTT. Its translation: CASSPGWGFGSPLHF.

The CDR3 is CSLSVFQETQYF. The CDR3 nucleotides read TGCAGCTTGTCGGTGTTTCAAGAGACCCAGTACTTC. The chain carries TRBV29-1 and TRBJ2-5; D is ambiguous. Germline values: CDR1 SQVTM, CDR2 ANQGSEA. The CDR3 has 12 residues. V was cut by 8 bases and J by 2 bases, with 12 bases left in between.

The CDR3 is CASSPRQINQPQHF. CDR3 nucleotide sequence: TGTGCCAGCAGCCCCCGACAGATAAATCAGCCCCAGCATTTT. V usage is TRBV3-1 and J usage is TRBJ1-5; possible D gene TRBD1, 5 bases. CDR1 is LGHDT, CDR2 YNNKEL, per germline (reference sequence). V dropped 4 bases and J dropped 4 bases, with 11 bases sitting between them. CDR3 length: 14 residues.

This clonotype was detected only once. The rearrangement uses TRBV9 and TRBJ2-2; D possibly corresponds to TRBD2 (6 bases). V lost 0 bases and J 5 bases, leaving 11 bases between the germline ends. This CDR3 is 15 amino acids long. The germline gives CDR1 SGDLS, CDR2 YYNGEE. As DNA, the CDR3 is TGTGCCAGCAGCGTAGGGGAGGCATGGACCGGGGAGCTGTTTTTT. The encoded protein is CASSVGEAWTGELFF.

The rearrangement joins TRBV11-2 to TRBJ2-2; 7 nucleotides line up with TRBD1. The CDR3 extends over 16 amino acids. Germline CDR1 is SGHAT and CDR2 is FQNNGV. With V trimmed by 1 base and J by 6 bases, 8 bases remained unmatched. CDR3 sequence reads: CASSLVNRGWAGELFF. DNA for the CDR3: TGTGCCAGCAGCTTAGTTAACAGGGGCTGGGCCGGGGAGCTGTTTTTT.

The chain combines TRBV7-2 with TRBJ1-2; D is perhaps TRBD1 (5 bases). Germline V gives CDR1 SGHTA, CDR2 FQGNSA. The V end lost 4 bases, the J end lost 7 bases, and 13 bases lay between the germline ends. CDR3 length: 13 amino acids. The CDR3 is CASSSGGRVGYTF. The CDR3 coding sequence is TGTGCCAGCAGCTCCGGGGGAAGGGTTGGCTACACCTTC.

The rearrangement joins TRBV7-3 to TRBJ1-3; a possible D gene is TRBD1 (5 bases). Germline CDR1 reads SGHTA; CDR2 reads FQGTGA. This CDR3 comprises 15 residues. The ends were cut back, 5 bases at V and 4 bases at J, with 15 bases in the middle. The CDR3 protein is CASSQTAGLGNTIYF. The CDR3 DNA is TGTGCCAGCAGCCAAACCGCAGGGCTGGGAAACACCATATATTTT.

This clonotype was seen a few times. The chain links TRBV19 to TRBJ1-5; 8 bases align to TRBD1. The germline V gene has CDR1 LNHDA and CDR2 SQIVND (reference sequence). With V trimmed by 10 bases and J by 5 bases, 16 bases remained unmatched. There are 16 residues in the CDR3. The DNA for the CDR3 is TGTGCCACGAATGTGATTGGACAGGGCCAATATCAGCCCCAGCATTTT. Amino acid sequence: CATNVIGQGQYQPQHF. The full variable domain, rest sourced from reference TRBV19 and TRBJ1-5, is DGGITQSPKYLFRKEGQNVTLSCEQNLNHDAMYWYRQDPGQGLRLIYYSQIVNDFQKGDIAEGYSVSREKKESFPLTVTSAQKNPTAFYLCATNVIGQGQYQPQHFGDGTRLSIL.

This clonotype was seen many times. V and J are TRBV20-1 and TRBJ1-3; D ambiguous. CDR1 is DFQATT, CDR2 SNEGSKA, per germline (reference sequence). The CDR3 runs 13 residues. V was shortened by 4 bases and J by 2 bases, with 9 bases between the two germline ends. In DNA, the CDR3 is TGCAGTGCTAAATCCTCGGCTGGAAACACCATATATTTT. Amino acid sequence: CSAKSSAGNTIYF.

This clonotype was found a few times. The chain is built from TRBV5-1 and TRBJ1-6; D ambiguous. Trimming took off 0 bases at V and 0 bases at J, with 10 bases between the two ends. The CDR3 length is 17 residues. Per the germline V gene, CDR1 is SGHRS and CDR2 is YFSETQ. The CDR3 sequence is CASSLEGRHSYNSPLHF. DNA of the CDR3: TGCGCCAGCAGCTTGGAGGGCAGGCACTCCTATAATTCACCCCTCCACTTT.